The 21 T cell receptor beta chains reported below all come from one sample, sequenced in a study of blood T cell repertoires in COVID-19. Sequenced by immunoSEQ multiplex PCR; TCRdb stores in-frame clones only, minus some. The data contain about 130,000 clones, roughly 88% of them singletons. What was sequenced was peripheral blood. The origin of the receptors is a human donor in a cohort sampled during active COVID-19.

J is TRBJ2-1 and V is TRBV19; possible D gene TRBD1, 5 bases. In germline, CDR1 is LNHDA, CDR2 SQIVND (reference sequence). Trimming took 7 bases from V and 4 from J, leaving 14 bases between them. The CDR3 contains 14 residues. CDR3: CASKGPGLYNEQFF. The CDR3 DNA is TGTGCCAGTAAGGGGCCGGGTCTTTACAATGAGCAGTTCTTC.

This sequence joins TRBV10-3 and TRBJ1-4; unclear D gene. V lost 6 bases and J lost 8, with 10 bases in between. Germline loops: CDR1 ENHRY, CDR2 SYGVKD. This CDR3 region has 12 residues. The CDR3 nucleotides read TGTGCCATCAGGGCCGGGTCCGAAAAACTGTTTTTT. Protein product: CAIRAGSEKLFF.

CDR3 protein: CASSQASGSSYNEQFF. DNA for the CDR3: TGTGCCAGCAGCCAAGCTAGCGGGAGCTCCTACAATGAGCAGTTCTTC. The V and J genes are TRBV3-1 (or the pseudogene TRBV3-2) and TRBJ2-1, with TRBD2 identical over 10 bases. Germline loops: CDR1 LGHDT, CDR2 YNNKEL (reference sequence). CDR3 length: 16 residues. J gave up 0 bases and V 1 base, and 0 bases lay outside the gene matches.

The J gene is TRBJ2-7, the V gene TRBV7-5; the tabulated D call, TRBD2, remains unverified against the DNA. TRBV7-5 is labeled a pseudogene. CDR3 length: 16 residues. The CDR3 protein is CARSLDPAPPIYEQYF. The CDR3 bases are TGTGCCAGAAGCTTAGACCCAGCGCCACCGATCTACGAGCAGTACTTC.

Comments on this clone: Given the absence of the conserved phenylalanine or tryptophan at the CDR3 end, a read error is likely. The DNA is left out, because the CDR3 cannot be placed on it with certainty; the CDR3 is given as TCRdb lists it. This chain connects TRBV2 to TRBJ2-7; the table gives TRBD1 as D, unverified against the DNA. The CDR3 adds up to 13 amino acids, both ends counted. The germline V gene has CDR1 SNHLY and CDR2 FYNNEI. Here the CDR3 reads CASSYSGTGRPPL.

V gene TRBV7-2 combines with J gene TRBJ2-7; 7 bases are a match to TRBD2. Losses at the gene ends were 5 bases for V and 2 bases for J; bases not matched to a gene: 18. There are 18 residues in the CDR3. Germline CDR1 and CDR2: SGHTA and FQGNSA. CDR3 amino acids: CASSPGVASGSRTYEQYF. For the CDR3, the DNA is TGTGCCAGCAGCCCGGGGGTGGCTAGCGGAAGTAGGACCTACGAGCAGTACTTC.

This chain connects TRBV7-8 to TRBJ2-1; 8 positions match TRBD2. CDR3 length equals 19 residues. Trimming took 2 bases from V and 3 from J; bases not matched to a gene: 15. From germline, CDR1 is SGHVS and CDR2 FQNEAQ. Here the CDR3 DNA reads TGTGCCAGCAGCTTAACTGCCTCCCCGACAAGCGGGAGCTACAATGAGCAGTTCTTC. Protein: CASSLTASPTSGSYNEQFF.

The rearrangement uses TRBV3-1 (or the pseudogene TRBV3-2) and TRBJ2-6; D not certain. The CDR3 length is 15 residues. Germline loops: CDR1 LGHDT, CDR2 YNNKEL (reference sequence). V shed 1 base and J shed 2 bases, with 6 bases lying between them. DNA of the CDR3: TGTGCCAGCAGCCAAGCACAGACTGGGGCCAACGTCCTGACTTTC. Encoded protein: CASSQAQTGANVLTF.

This clone showed up many times. The chain has TRBV7-8 and TRBJ2-2; 10 nucleotides match TRBD2. The CDR3 loop spans 20 amino acids. The V and J ends lost 3 bases and 8 bases, in that order; junction bases with no gene match: 21. Per the germline V gene, CDR1 is SGHVS and CDR2 is FQNEAQ. This CDR3 reads CASSLERHYSSSGSRGELFF. The CDR3 region has the DNA TGTGCCAGCAGCTTGGAGCGCCACTACTCATCTAGCGGGAGTAGGGGGGAGCTGTTTTTT.

The rearrangement joins TRBV5-1 to TRBJ2-1; D gene unclear. CDR3 length equals 15 residues. CDR1 and CDR2 from the germline V gene are SGHRS and YFSETQ. Trimming shortened V by 0 bases and J by 0 bases, and 7 bases separated the two germline ends. The CDR3 loop is CASSLAGTSYNEQFF. The CDR3 nucleotides are TGCGCCAGCAGCTTGGCCGGTACCTCCTACAATGAGCAGTTCTTC. Drawing the rest from reference TRBV5-1 and TRBJ2-1, the complete variable domain is KAGVTQTPRYLIKTRGQQVTLSCSPISGHRSVSWYQQTPGQGLQFLFEYFSETQRNKGNFPGRFSGRQFSNSRSEMNVSTLELGDSALYLCASSLAGTSYNEQFFGPGTRLTVL.

In this sample, this clone turned up once. V is TRBV5-5 and J is TRBJ1-2, with 7 bases identical to TRBD1. Germline CDR1 reads SGHKS; CDR2 reads YYEKEE (reference sequence). V was clipped by 4 bases and J by 3 bases; unmatched bases: 9. The CDR3 is 15 residues long. CDR3: CASSTTGRGDYGYTF. The CDR3, as DNA: TGTGCCAGCAGCACGACAGGGCGAGGGGACTATGGCTACACCTTC.

The CDR3 sequence is CASSIRTGGHYEQYF. The CDR3 DNA reads as TGTGCCAGTAGTATTCGGACAGGGGGACACTACGAGCAGTACTTC. This sequence joins TRBV19 and TRBJ2-7, with 10 bases identical to TRBD1. The V segment lost 3 bases and the J segment 3 bases; nucleotides outside the gene matches: 5. The germline gives CDR1 LNHDA, CDR2 SQIVND (reference sequence). This CDR3 has 15 residues.

This chain joins TRBV11-2 and TRBJ1-2; D unclear. V was cut by 5 bases and J by 2 bases, with 9 bases left in between. The CDR3 contains 13 residues. CDR1 SGHAT and CDR2 FQNNGV come from the germline V gene. The CDR3 DNA follows: TGTGCCAGCAGCCCGATCCAGAACTATGGCTACACCTTC. This codes for CASSPIQNYGYTF.

CDR3: CASSQDRILANYGYTF. CDR3 sequence (DNA): TGCGCCAGCAGCCAAGATCGGATCCTAGCTAACTATGGCTACACCTTC. The genes are TRBV4-1 and TRBJ1-2, with D unresolved. CDR3 size: 16 residues. Germline values: CDR1 MGHRA, CDR2 YSYEKL. Trimming took 0 bases from V and 0 from J, leaving 11 bases between them.

The chain links TRBV9 to TRBJ1-3; maybe TRBD1 (5 bases). The V and J ends lost 4 bases and 0 bases respectively, with 11 bases between them. Germline lookup yields CDR1 SGDLS and CDR2 YYNGEE. This CDR3 has 15 residues. The CDR3 spells CASSPGGSSGNTIYF. DNA of the CDR3: TGTGCCAGCAGCCCGGGGGGAAGCTCTGGAAACACCATATATTTT.

This clone was observed once. The chain links TRBV28 to TRBJ2-2; D is ambiguous. In germline, CDR1 is MDHEN, CDR2 SYDVKM. This CDR3 is built from 17 residues. Between the trimmed V and J ends, which lost 7 bases and 1 base, there was a span of 19 bases. This chain's CDR3 is CASIPFRRVLNTGELFF. Here the CDR3 DNA reads TGTGCCAGCATCCCCTTCCGCCGGGTTTTGAACACCGGGGAGCTGTTTTTT.

The V gene is TRBV9, the J gene TRBJ2-5; TRBD1 might be the D (5 bases). V lost 0 bases, J lost 2 bases, and 8 bases lay in between. This CDR3 spans 14 amino acids. Per germline, CDR1 SGDLS and CDR2 YYNGEE. This chain's CDR3 is CASSVGTGQETQYF. The CDR3 DNA is TGTGCCAGCAGCGTAGGTACAGGACAAGAGACCCAGTACTTC.

This clone was recorded once. The sample has other DNA sequences that encode this CDR3 too. The chain recombines TRBV3-1 (or the pseudogene TRBV3-2) with TRBJ2-1, with D perhaps TRBD1 (5 bases). Germline CDR1 is LGHDT and CDR2 is YNNKEL (reference sequence). This CDR3 has 15 amino acids. The germline V and J ends were trimmed by 1 base and 0 bases, with 7 bases remaining between them. The CDR3 reads CASSQGGSSYNEQFF. CDR3 bases: TGTGCCAGCAGCCAAGGGGGCAGCTCCTACAATGAGCAGTTCTTC.

This clone has just one count. The rearrangement links TRBV4-3 to TRBJ2-1; a possible D gene is TRBD2 (6 bases). The CDR3 consists of 17 residues. Germline CDR1 and CDR2: LGHNA and YSLEER. Trimming stripped 0 bases from V and 6 bases from J, with 18 bases between. The CDR3 DNA is TGCGCCAGCAGCCAAGAGGGGTGGGGGGATGGCCGCAATGAGCAGTTCTTC. It translates to CASSQEGWGDGRNEQFF.

The gene calls are TRBV30 and TRBJ2-7; TRBD1 matches at 10 bases. Looked up from germline, CDR1 is GTSNPN and CDR2 is SVGIG (reference sequence). The ends lost 1 base at V and 2 bases at J; junction bases unmatched: 2. The CDR3 is 14 amino acids. The CDR3 protein is CAWSEGQGPYEQYF. The CDR3, as DNA: TGTGCCTGGAGTGAGGGACAGGGGCCCTACGAGCAGTACTTC. Combining the CDR3 with reference TRBV30 and TRBJ2-7 gives the whole variable domain SQTIHQWPATLVQPVGSPLSLECTVEGTSNPNLYWYRQAAGRGLQLLFYSVGIGQISSEVPQNLSASRPQDRQFILSSKKLLLSDSGFYLCAWSEGQGPYEQYFGPGTRLTVT.

The chain links TRBV10-3 to TRBJ2-7; TRBD2 agrees at 8 bases. The CDR3 has 14 amino acids. The J segment lost 0 bases and the V segment lost 8 bases, leaving 6 bases of the junction unmatched. Germline assignment: CDR1 ENHRY and CDR2 SYGVKD. The CDR3 reads CAIRRAGDSYEQYF. As DNA, the CDR3 is TGTGCCATCCGTAGAGCGGGAGACTCCTACGAGCAGTACTTC.